This T cell receptor beta chain came from a study of cytomegalovirus exposure and HLA in healthy donors. About the research overall: The 95 to 150 validation repertoires were produced on the same platform as the 500 to 800 repertoires of the first cohort. This was reported in a later analysis. General study findings and limits: Cytomegalovirus association was listed for about 160 TCR beta chains. A few of the chains that were CMV-associated were confirmed in vitro to be specific for CMV antigens. Reports showed the classifier diagnosing cytomegalovirus status with high specificity and sensitivity.

Germline CDR1 is SGHDT and CDR2 is YYEEEE. The CDR3 has 15 amino acids. With 0 bases clipped from V and 5 bases from J, the junction kept 5 bases outside the gene matches. As regards this clone: The antigen is undetermined.

The data were produced by immunoSEQ multiplex PCR, yet TCRdb's version contains in-frame clones alone and is incomplete. The sample includes about 140,000 clones, 70% to 90% seen only once; the top ten take 2.9%. The rearrangement links TRBV5-6 to TRBJ2-5, with 9 bases lining up with TRBD2. Sequenced sample: PBMCs. This receptor was identified in a man aged 18 to 35 in good health and CMV-seronegative. Here the CDR3 reads CASSLEREVGETQYF. CDR3 nucleotide sequence: TGTGCCAGCAGCTTGGAGCGGGAGGTTGGGGAGACCCAGTACTTC.